This T cell receptor beta chain was sequenced during a study of T cells in Graves' hyperthyroidism and ophthalmopathy. This clonotype came up a few times. Per germline, CDR1 LGHDT and CDR2 YNNKEL (reference sequence). The CDR3 is 18 residues long. V trimming: 5 bases; J trimming: 3 bases; junction bases outside the gene matches: 14. Newly diagnosed hyperthyroidism, duration under 2 months, in patients aged 18 to 65. Using RNA transcripts as the source, TCR beta CDR3 regions were amplified. Initially, a first-round RT-PCR of the TCR CDR3 employed the HTBI primer set. TCRdb re-called the multiplex PCR reads with MiXCR, one entry per CDR3 protein. This sample has 730,000 or so distinct CDR3 sequences, with around 20% found just once.

Sequenced: blood. The sequence derives from a woman in her fifties or sixties with Graves' hyperthyroidism that later progressed to Graves' ophthalmopathy. The chain combines TRBV3-1 with TRBJ2-1; 9 bases are a match to TRBD2. CDR3 amino acids: CASSSGIRRGGIYNEQFF. The CDR3 DNA reads as TGTGCCAGCAGCTCGGGGATTAGGCGGGGGGGCATCTACAATGAGCAGTTCTTC.